This T cell receptor (beta chain) was sequenced during a study of blood T cell repertoires in COVID-19. TCRdb's table, derived via immunoSEQ multiplex PCR, lists solely in-frame clones and lacks some. Among 650,000 to 800,000 clones listed, approximately 90% were seen once. From germline, CDR1 is MNHEY and CDR2 SVGAGI. The CDR3 loop spans 13 amino acids. Germline trimming cut 4 bases from V and 3 bases from J; bases unmatched to any gene: 3. The sequence came from a woman under 30 with acute or convalescent COVID-19. Sequences were obtained from peripheral blood. The chain links TRBV6-5 to TRBJ2-7; 7 bases are a match to TRBD1. Here the CDR3 reads CASSWGQYYEQYF. The CDR3 nucleotides read TGTGCCAGCAGTTGGGGACAGTACTACGAGCAGTACTTC.